This T cell receptor beta chain is drawn from a study of cytomegalovirus exposure and HLA in healthy donors. Study outcomes and limitations: V segments that were indistinguishable, TRBV6-2 and TRBV6-3 among them, were omitted from analysis.

A word on this clone: Antigen unknown.

Primers: 60 Vbeta forward and 13 Jbeta reverse. Using immunoSEQ multiplex PCR, the repertoire was profiled, and TCRdb retains in-frame clones only, with some absent. The repertoire holds about 150,000 clones, with under 80% as singletons. The CDR3 spans 16 residues. Germline CDR1 SGHRS, CDR2 YFSETQ. V lost 0 bases, J lost 8 bases, and 9 bases stayed unmatched. What was sequenced was PBMCs. The V gene is TRBV5-1, the J gene TRBJ2-1; 9 bases are a match to TRBD2. This sequence was found in a man younger than 40 in good health and CMV-seronegative. The CDR3 DNA reads TGCGCCAGCAGCTTGGCCCCGGGCGGGGGGGCGTATGAGCAGTTCTTC. This encodes CASSLAPGGGAYEQFF.